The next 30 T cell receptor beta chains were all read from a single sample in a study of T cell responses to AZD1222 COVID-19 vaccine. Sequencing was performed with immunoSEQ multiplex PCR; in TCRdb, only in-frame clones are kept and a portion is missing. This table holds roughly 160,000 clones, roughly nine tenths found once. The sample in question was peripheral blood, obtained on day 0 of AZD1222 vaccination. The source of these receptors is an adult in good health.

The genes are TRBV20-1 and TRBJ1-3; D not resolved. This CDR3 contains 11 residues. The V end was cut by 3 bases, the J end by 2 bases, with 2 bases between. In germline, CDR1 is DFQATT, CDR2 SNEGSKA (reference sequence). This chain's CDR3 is CSASTGNTIYF. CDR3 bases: TGCAGTGCTAGTACTGGAAACACCATATATTTT.

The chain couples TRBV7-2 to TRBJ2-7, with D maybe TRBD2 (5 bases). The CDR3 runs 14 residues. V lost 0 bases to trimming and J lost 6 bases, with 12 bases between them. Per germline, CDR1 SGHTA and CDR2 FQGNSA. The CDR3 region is CASSLARDRSEQYF. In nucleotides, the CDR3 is TGTGCCAGCAGCTTAGCACGGGATCGGTCCGAGCAGTACTTC.

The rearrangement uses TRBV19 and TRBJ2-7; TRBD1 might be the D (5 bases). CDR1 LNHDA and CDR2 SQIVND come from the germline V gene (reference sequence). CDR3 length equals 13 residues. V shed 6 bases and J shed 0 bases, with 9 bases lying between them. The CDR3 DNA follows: TGTGCCAGTAGGCACAGGTACTCCTACGAGCAGTACTTC. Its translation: CASRHRYSYEQYF.

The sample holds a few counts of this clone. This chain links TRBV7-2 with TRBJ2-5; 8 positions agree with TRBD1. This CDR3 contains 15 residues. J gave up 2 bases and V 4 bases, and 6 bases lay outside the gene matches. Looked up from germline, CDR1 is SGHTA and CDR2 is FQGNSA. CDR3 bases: TGTGCCAGCAGCTCCGGGGACAGGAGACAAGAGACCCAGTACTTC. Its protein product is CASSSGDRRQETQYF.

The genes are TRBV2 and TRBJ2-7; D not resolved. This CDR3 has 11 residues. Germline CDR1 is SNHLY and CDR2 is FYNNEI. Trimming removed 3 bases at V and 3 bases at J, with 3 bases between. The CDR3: CASSELYEQYF. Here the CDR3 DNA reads TGTGCCAGCAGTGAGCTCTACGAGCAGTACTTC.

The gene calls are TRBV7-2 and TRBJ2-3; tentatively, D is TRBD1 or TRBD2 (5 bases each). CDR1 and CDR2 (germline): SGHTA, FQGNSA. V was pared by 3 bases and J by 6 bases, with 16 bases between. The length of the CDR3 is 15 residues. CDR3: CASSFSGTFGDTQYF. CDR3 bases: TGTGCCAGCAGCTTCTCCGGGACCTTTGGGGATACGCAGTATTTT. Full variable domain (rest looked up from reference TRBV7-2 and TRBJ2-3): GAGVSQSPSNKVTEKGKDVELRCDPISGHTALYWYRQSLGQGLEFLIYFQGNSAPDKSGLPSDRFSAERTGGSVSTLTIQRTQQEDSAVYLCASSFSGTFGDTQYFGPGTRLTVL.

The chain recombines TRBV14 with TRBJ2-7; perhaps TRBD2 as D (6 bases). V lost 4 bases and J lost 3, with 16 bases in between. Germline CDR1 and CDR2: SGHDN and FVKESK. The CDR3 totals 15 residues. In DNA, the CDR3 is TGTGCCAGCAGCCCATCCGGGAGAGCAATCTACGAGCAGTACTTC. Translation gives CASSPSGRAIYEQYF. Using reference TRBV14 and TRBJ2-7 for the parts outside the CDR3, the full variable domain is EAGVTQFPSHSVIEKGQTVTLRCDPISGHDNLYWYRRVMGKEIKFLLHFVKESKQDESGMPNNRFLAERTGGTYSTLKVQPAELEDSGVYFCASSPSGRAIYEQYFGPGTRLTVT.

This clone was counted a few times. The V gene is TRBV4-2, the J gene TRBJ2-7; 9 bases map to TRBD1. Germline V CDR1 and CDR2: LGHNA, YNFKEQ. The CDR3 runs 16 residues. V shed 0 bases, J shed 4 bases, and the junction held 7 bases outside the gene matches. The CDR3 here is CASSQEAADRGYEQYF. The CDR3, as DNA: TGTGCCAGCAGCCAAGAGGCAGCGGACAGGGGATACGAGCAGTACTTC.

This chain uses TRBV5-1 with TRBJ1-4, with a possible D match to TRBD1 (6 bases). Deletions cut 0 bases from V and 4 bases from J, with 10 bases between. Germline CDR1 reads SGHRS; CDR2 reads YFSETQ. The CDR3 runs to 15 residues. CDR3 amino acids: CASSLVGGFNEKLFF. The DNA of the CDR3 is TGCGCCAGCAGCTTGGTAGGGGGGTTTAATGAAAAACTGTTTTTT.

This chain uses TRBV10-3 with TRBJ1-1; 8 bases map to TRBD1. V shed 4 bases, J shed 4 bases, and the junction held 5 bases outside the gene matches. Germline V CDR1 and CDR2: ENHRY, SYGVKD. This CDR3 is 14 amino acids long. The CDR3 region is CAISGLQGGTEAFF. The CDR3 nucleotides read TGTGCCATCAGTGGACTACAGGGGGGCACTGAAGCTTTCTTT.

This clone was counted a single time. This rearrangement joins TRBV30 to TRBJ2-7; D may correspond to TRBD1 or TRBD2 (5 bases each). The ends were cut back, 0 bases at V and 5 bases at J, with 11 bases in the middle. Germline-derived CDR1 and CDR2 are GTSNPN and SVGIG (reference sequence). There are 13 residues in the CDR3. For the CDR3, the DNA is TGTGCCTGGAGTGTAATACGGGGACACGAGCAGTACTTC. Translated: CAWSVIRGHEQYF.

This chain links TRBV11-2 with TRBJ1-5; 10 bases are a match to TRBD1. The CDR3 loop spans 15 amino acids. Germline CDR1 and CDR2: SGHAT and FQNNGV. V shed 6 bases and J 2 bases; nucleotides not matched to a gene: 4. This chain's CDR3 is CASSYGTGGNQPQHF. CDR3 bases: TGTGCCAGCAGTTACGGGACAGGGGGCAATCAGCCCCAGCATTTT.

CDR3 nucleotide sequence: TGTGCCATCAGGGACAGTACCCAAGAGACCCAGTACTTC. Translating it yields CAIRDSTQETQYF. J is TRBJ2-5 and V is TRBV10-3, with a possible D match to TRBD1 (6 bases). The CDR3 length is 13 residues. CDR1 and CDR2 from the germline V gene are ENHRY and SYGVKD. V was shortened by 6 bases and J by 1 base, with 9 bases between the two germline ends.

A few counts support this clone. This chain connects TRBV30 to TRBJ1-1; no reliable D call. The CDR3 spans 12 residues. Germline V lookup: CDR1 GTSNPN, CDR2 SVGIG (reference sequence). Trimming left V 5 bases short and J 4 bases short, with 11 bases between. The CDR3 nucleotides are TGTGCCTGGGGCTCGTTGCGCACTGAAGCTTTCTTT. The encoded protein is CAWGSLRTEAFF.

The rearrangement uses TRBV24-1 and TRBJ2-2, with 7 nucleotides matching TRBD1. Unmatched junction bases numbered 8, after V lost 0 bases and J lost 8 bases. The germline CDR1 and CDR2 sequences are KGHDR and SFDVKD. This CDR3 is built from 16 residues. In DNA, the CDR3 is TGTGCCACCAGTGATTTGGTGGCAGGGGGTTCGGGGGAGCTGTTTTTT. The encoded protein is CATSDLVAGGSGELFF.

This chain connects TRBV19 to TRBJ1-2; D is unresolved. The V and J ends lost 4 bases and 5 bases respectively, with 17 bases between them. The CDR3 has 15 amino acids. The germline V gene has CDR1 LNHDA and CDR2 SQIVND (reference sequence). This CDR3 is CASSTREGLAYGYTF. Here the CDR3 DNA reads TGTGCCAGTAGTACCCGCGAGGGCCTGGCTTATGGCTACACCTTC. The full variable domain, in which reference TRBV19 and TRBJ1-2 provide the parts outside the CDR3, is DGGITQSPKYLFRKEGQNVTLSCEQNLNHDAMYWYRQDPGQGLRLIYYSQIVNDFQKGDIAEGYSVSREKKESFPLTVTSAQKNPTAFYLCASSTREGLAYGYTFGSGTRLTVV.

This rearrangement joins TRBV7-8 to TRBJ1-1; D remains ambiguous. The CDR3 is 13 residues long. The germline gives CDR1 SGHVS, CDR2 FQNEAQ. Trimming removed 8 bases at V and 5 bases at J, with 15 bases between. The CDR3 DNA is TGTGCCAGCGGACTGAGCTTAGGGACTGAAGCTTTCTTT. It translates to CASGLSLGTEAFF.

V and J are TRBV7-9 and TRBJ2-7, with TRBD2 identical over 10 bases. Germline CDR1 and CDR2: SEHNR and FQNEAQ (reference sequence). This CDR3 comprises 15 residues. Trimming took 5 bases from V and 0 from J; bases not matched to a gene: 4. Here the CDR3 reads CASSKLAGHSYEQYF. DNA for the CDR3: TGTGCCAGCAGCAAACTAGCGGGACACTCCTACGAGCAGTACTTC.

In DNA form, the CDR3 reads TGTGCCAGCCACCCCCCGAAGGGGCGTAATTCACCCCTCCACTTT. Protein: CASHPPKGRNSPLHF. The chain couples TRBV28 to TRBJ1-6; a possible D gene is TRBD1 (5 bases). Trimming left V 8 bases short and J 6 bases short, with 17 bases between. Per the germline V gene, CDR1 is MDHEN and CDR2 is SYDVKM. The CDR3 totals 15 residues.

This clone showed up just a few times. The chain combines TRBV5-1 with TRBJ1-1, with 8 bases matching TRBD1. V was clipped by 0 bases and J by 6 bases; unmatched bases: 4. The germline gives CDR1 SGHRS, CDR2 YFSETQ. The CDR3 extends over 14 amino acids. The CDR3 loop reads CASSLVTQGAEAFF. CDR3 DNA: TGCGCCAGCAGCTTGGTAACACAGGGGGCTGAAGCTTTCTTT.

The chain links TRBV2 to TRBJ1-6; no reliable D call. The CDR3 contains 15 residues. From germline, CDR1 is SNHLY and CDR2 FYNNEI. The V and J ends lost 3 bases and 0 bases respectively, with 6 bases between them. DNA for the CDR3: TGTGCCAGCAGTGAGTTTGGCTCCTATAATTCACCCCTCCACTTT. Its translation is CASSEFGSYNSPLHF.

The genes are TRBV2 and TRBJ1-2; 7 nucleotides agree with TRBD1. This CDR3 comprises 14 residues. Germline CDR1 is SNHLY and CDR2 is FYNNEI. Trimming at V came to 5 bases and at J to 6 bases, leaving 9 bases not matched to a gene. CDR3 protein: CASSLGGGVNGYTF. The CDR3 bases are TGTGCCAGCAGTTTGGGAGGGGGCGTAAATGGCTACACCTTC.

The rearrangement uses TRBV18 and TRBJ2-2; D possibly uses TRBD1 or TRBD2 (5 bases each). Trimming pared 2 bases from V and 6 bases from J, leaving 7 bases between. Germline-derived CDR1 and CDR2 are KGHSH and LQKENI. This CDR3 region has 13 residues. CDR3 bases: TGTGCCAGCTCACCATCGGGACCCGGGGAGCTGTTTTTT. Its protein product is CASSPSGPGELFF.

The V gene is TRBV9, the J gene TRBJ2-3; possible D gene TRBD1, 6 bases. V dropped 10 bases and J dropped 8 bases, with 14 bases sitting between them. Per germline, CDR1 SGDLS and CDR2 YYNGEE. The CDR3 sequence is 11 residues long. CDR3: CAGLVGGTQYF. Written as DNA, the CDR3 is TGTGCCGGATTGGTAGGGGGTACGCAGTATTTT.

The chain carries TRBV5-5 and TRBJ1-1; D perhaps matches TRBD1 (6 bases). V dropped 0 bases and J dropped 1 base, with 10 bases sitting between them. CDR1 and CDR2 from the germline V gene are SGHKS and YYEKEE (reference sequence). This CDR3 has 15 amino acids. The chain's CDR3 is CASSLAGGRNTEAFF. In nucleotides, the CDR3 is TGTGCCAGCAGCTTGGCCGGGGGCAGGAACACTGAAGCTTTCTTT.

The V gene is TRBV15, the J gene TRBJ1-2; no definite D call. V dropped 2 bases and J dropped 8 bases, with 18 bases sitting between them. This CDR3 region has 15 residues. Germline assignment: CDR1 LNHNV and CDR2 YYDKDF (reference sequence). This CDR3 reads CATSRPEAGGKGYTF. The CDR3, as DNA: TGTGCCACCAGCAGACCCGAAGCGGGAGGGAAAGGCTACACCTTC.

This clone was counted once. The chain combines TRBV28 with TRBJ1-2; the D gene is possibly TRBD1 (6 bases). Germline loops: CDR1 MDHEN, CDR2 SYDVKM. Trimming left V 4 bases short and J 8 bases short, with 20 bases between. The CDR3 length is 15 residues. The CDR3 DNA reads TGTGCCAGCAGTTCCACCCACGGGGGGCTGGGGGGCTACACCTTC. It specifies CASSSTHGGLGGYTF.

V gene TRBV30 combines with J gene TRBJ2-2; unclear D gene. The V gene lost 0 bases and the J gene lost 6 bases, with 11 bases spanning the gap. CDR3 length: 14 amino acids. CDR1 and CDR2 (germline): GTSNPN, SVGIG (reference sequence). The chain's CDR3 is CAWSVGPLAGELFF. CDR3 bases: TGTGCCTGGAGTGTAGGGCCTCTAGCCGGGGAGCTGTTTTTT.

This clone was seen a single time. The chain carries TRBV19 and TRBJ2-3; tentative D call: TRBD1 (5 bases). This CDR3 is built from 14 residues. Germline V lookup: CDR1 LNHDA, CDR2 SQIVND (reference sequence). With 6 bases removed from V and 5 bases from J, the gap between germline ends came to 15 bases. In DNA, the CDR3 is TGTGCCAGTAGGCAGGTGGGGCAGGGAGATACGCAGTATTTT. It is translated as CASRQVGQGDTQYF.

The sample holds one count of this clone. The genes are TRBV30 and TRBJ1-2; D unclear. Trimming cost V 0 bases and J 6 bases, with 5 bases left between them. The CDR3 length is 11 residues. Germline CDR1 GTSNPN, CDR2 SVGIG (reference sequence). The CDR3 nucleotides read TGTGCCTGGAGTGTTCGGAATGGCTACACCTTC. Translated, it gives CAWSVRNGYTF.